This T cell receptor (beta chain) derives from a study of T cell responses to AZD1222 COVID-19 vaccine. Some second doses came at about 4 weeks and others at about 12 weeks; these were pooled. TCRdb's table, derived via immunoSEQ multiplex PCR, lists solely in-frame clones and lacks some. Seen here are some 200,000 clones, approximately 93% observed once, and the top ten hold 3% to 3.5%. The CDR3 totals 14 residues. Germline-derived CDR1 and CDR2 are MNHEY and SVGAGI. V shed 5 bases and J 7 bases; nucleotides not matched to a gene: 10. Sequenced here: peripheral blood, sampled 28 days after the second AZD1222 dose. The TCR originated in an adult who received the AZD1222 COVID-19 vaccine. V and J are TRBV6-5 and TRBJ2-7; the match to TRBD1 covers 8 bases. The CDR3 DNA follows: TGTGCCAGCAGTCCACACGGACAGGGTCAAGAGCAGTACTTC. It encodes CASSPHGQGQEQYF.